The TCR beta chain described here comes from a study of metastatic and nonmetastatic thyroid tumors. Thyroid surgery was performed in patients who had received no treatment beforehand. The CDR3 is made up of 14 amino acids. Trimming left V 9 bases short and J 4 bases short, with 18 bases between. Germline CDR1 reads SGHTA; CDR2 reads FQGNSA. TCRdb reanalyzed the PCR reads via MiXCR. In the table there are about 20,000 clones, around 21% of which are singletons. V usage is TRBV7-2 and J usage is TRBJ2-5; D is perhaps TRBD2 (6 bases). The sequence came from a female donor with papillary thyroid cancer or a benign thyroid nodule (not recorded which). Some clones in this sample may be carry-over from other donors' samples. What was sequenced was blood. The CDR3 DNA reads TGTGCCAGAAGCATGGCTCTCGGGGGAGAGACCCAGTACTTC. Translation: CARSMALGGETQYF.